These 24 T cell receptor beta chains originate from one sample sequenced in a study of response to subunit inactivated influenza vaccine. TCRdb reprocessed the RT-PCR reads via MiXCR and lists one record per CDR3 protein. Of 500,000 or so distinct CDR3 sequences listed, approximately 15% are singletons. This specimen consisted of CD4+ T cells sorted from PBMCs, obtained 23 to 25 months after vaccination. Receptors originate from a man aged 45 to 75 who received an inactivated influenza vaccine.

In its sample, this clonotype was seen a few times. This chain joins TRBV7-2 and TRBJ2-3; TRBD2 matches 8 bases. V dropped 11 bases and J dropped 4; count of bases not matched to a gene: 35. CDR3 size: 22 residues. From germline, CDR1 is SGHTA and CDR2 FQGNSA. As DNA, the CDR3 is TGTGCCGCCAGCAGTTCTACCGGGTCTACTAGCGGAAACCACCAGGCCGCAGATACGCAGTATTTT. Translating gives CAASSSTGSTSGNHQAADTQYF.

This clonotype appeared a few times. J is TRBJ2-7 and V is TRBV7-2; D tentatively reads TRBD1 or TRBD2 (5 bases each). The germline V and J ends were trimmed by 8 bases and 2 bases, with 19 bases remaining between them. Germline CDR1 SGHTA, CDR2 FQGNSA. This CDR3 contains 15 residues. The CDR3 DNA follows: TGTGCCAGCCGCCTCGGGGCAGGCTTTACCTACGAGCAGTACTTC. Its protein product is CASRLGAGFTYEQYF.

The chain joins TRBV6-6 to TRBJ2-5; D not certain. CDR3 length: 13 residues. With 5 bases removed from V and 7 bases from J, the gap between germline ends came to 14 bases. Germline V lookup: CDR1 MNHNY, CDR2 SVGAGI (reference sequence). For the CDR3, the DNA is TGTGCCAGCAGTCCTACTGCAGGCAGGACCCAGTACTTC. Encoded protein: CASSPTAGRTQYF.

This clonotype was recorded at least ten times. The chain carries TRBV9 and TRBJ2-2, with D possibly being TRBD2 (7 bases). Between the trimmed V and J ends, which lost 4 bases and 6 bases, there was a span of 16 bases. The CDR3 has 15 residues. Germline-derived CDR1 and CDR2 are SGDLS and YYNGEE. The CDR3 loop reads CASSPGGHFPGELFF. The CDR3 region has the DNA TGTGCCAGCAGCCCGGGGGGACACTTCCCCGGGGAGCTGTTTTTT. The full variable domain, its missing parts supplied by reference TRBV9 and TRBJ2-2, is DSGVTQTPKHLITATGQRVTLRCSPRSGDLSVYWYQQSLDQGLQFLIQYYNGEERAKGNILERFSAQQFPDLHSELNLSSLELGDSALYFCASSPGGHFPGELFFGEGSRLTVL.

The J gene is TRBJ2-1, the V gene TRBV2; TRBD2 matches 7 bases. The CDR3 consists of 12 residues. Trimming at V came to 6 bases and at J to 8 bases, leaving 4 bases not matched to a gene. Germline lookup yields CDR1 SNHLY and CDR2 FYNNEI. The CDR3 is CASSGLGDEQFF. CDR3 DNA sequence: TGTGCCAGCAGCGGACTAGGTGATGAGCAGTTCTTC. Based on the CDR3 plus reference TRBV2 and TRBJ2-1, the full variable domain is EPEVTQTPSHQVTQMGQEVILRCVPISNHLYFYWYRQILGQKVEFLVSFYNNEISEKSEIFDDQFSVERPDGSNFTLKIRSTKLEDSAMYFCASSGLGDEQFFGPGTRLTVL.

This clonotype was observed a few times. This chain uses TRBV9 with TRBJ2-2, with 9 bases aligning to TRBD2. CDR3 length equals 16 residues. Germline V gene sequence: CDR1 SGDLS, CDR2 YYNGEE. Losses at the gene ends were 4 bases for V and 1 base for J; bases not matched to a gene: 5. The CDR3 loop reads CASSTGTSMNTGELFF. The CDR3 DNA is TGTGCCAGCAGCACCGGGACTAGCATGAACACCGGGGAGCTGTTTTTT.

The V call is TRBV25-1, the J call TRBJ1-1; unclear D gene. The CDR3 loop spans 13 amino acids. Germline loops: CDR1 MGHDK, CDR2 SYGVNS. The V end was cut by 5 bases, the J end by 3 bases, with 10 bases between. The CDR3 nucleotides read TGTGCCAGCAGTAGGCAGCAAGACACTGAAGCTTTCTTT. Translated, it gives CASSRQQDTEAFF.

V gene TRBV6-2 or TRBV6-3 combines with J gene TRBJ2-1; 9 positions match TRBD1. CDR3 length equals 15 residues. Germline-derived CDR1 and CDR2 are MNHEY and SVGEGT. V was pared by 6 bases and J by 5 bases, with 8 bases of the junction left unmatched. This CDR3 reads CASSPTGGRNNEQFF. CDR3 DNA: TGTGCCAGCAGCCCAACAGGGGGCCGGAACAATGAGCAGTTCTTC.

In this sample, this clonotype turned up a few times. The CDR3 sequence is CASSLTARSYEQYF. CDR3 DNA sequence: TGTGCCAGCAGCCTGACAGCCCGGTCCTACGAGCAGTACTTC. The chain recombines TRBV12-3 or TRBV12-4 with TRBJ2-7; possibly TRBD1 for D (5 bases). The ends were cut back, 6 bases at V and 1 base at J, with 13 bases in the middle. CDR3 length: 14 amino acids.

This clonotype has a handful of counts. This chain joins TRBV1 and TRBJ2-3. TRBV1 is recorded as a pseudogene. The CDR3 loop spans 8 amino acids. The DNA for the CDR3 is TGCACCAGCAGACCGCAGTATTTT. Amino acid sequence: CTSRPQYF.

V gene TRBV3-1 combines with J gene TRBJ1-4, with 7 positions matching TRBD1. The germline V gene encodes CDR1 LGHDT and CDR2 YNNKEL (reference sequence). V lost 0 bases, J lost 8 bases, and 9 bases stayed unmatched. CDR3 length: 16 residues. The CDR3 here is CASSQDLGTANEKLFF. The CDR3 DNA reads as TGTGCCAGCAGCCAAGATCTGGGGACAGCAAACGAAAAACTGTTTTTT. Supplemented by reference TRBV3-1 and TRBJ1-4, the full variable domain reads DTAVSQTPKYLVTQMGNDKSIKCEQNLGHDTMYWYKQDSKKFLKIMFSYNNKELIINETVPNRFSPKSPDKAHLNLHINSLELGDSAVYFCASSQDLGTANEKLFFGSGTQLSVL.

This clonotype has only a few counts. V is TRBV12-3 or TRBV12-4 and J is TRBJ1-2; possibly TRBD1 for D (6 bases). V lost 0 bases, J lost 5 bases, and 13 bases lay in between. The CDR3 has 15 amino acids. The CDR3 DNA sequence: TGTGCCAGCAGTTTAGCCGGGACAATCGGTTATGGCTACACCTTC. Translated: CASSLAGTIGYGYTF.

The J gene is TRBJ2-5, the V gene TRBV6-2 or TRBV6-3; a weak D match, TRBD1 (5 bases). This CDR3 region has 12 residues. Germline V gives CDR1 MNHEY, CDR2 SVGEGT. Trimming cost V 7 bases and J 2 bases, with 8 bases left between them. The CDR3 nucleotides are TGTGCCAGCACCAACAGGCAAGAGACCCAGTACTTC. This sequence encodes CASTNRQETQYF.

This clonotype was seen a single time. The genes are TRBV7-7 and TRBJ2-2; unclear D gene. Germline V gene sequence: CDR1 SSHAT, CDR2 FNYEAQ (reference sequence). The CDR3 loop spans 13 amino acids. Trimming cost V 1 base and J 10 bases, with 10 bases left between them. CDR3 in amino acids: CASSLVGNAELFF. For the CDR3, the DNA is TGTGCCAGCAGCTTAGTAGGGAACGCGGAGCTGTTTTTT.

This clonotype was counted only a few times. The rearrangement uses TRBV4-2 and TRBJ1-2; tentatively, D is TRBD1 (5 bases). From germline, CDR1 is LGHNA and CDR2 YNFKEQ. The V end lost 0 bases, the J end lost 3 bases, and 11 bases lay between the germline ends. CDR3 length: 15 residues. The CDR3 region is CASSQDGRADYGYTF. CDR3 DNA sequence: TGTGCCAGCAGCCAAGACGGCAGGGCGGACTATGGCTACACCTTC.

This sequence joins TRBV7-9 and TRBJ1-4; 10 bases line up with TRBD1. Losses at the gene ends were 3 bases for V and 8 bases for J; bases not matched to a gene: 9. The CDR3 sequence is 16 residues long. Germline assignment: CDR1 SEHNR and CDR2 FQNEAQ (reference sequence). Here the CDR3 DNA reads TGTGCCAGCAGCTTGCGCTCCGGGACAGGGGAGGAAAAACTGTTTTTT. It translates to CASSLRSGTGEEKLFF.

This clonotype was recorded a few times. The chain couples TRBV12-3 or TRBV12-4 to TRBJ2-3; 10 bases are a match to TRBD2. V trimming: 5 bases; J trimming: 5 bases; junction bases outside the gene matches: 7. The CDR3 is 15 residues long. CDR3 region: CASSRIAGGGDTQYF. CDR3 nucleotide sequence: TGTGCCAGCAGTCGAATAGCGGGAGGAGGAGATACGCAGTATTTT.

This clonotype was seen more than once but under ten times. The chain combines TRBV6-5 with TRBJ2-7; TRBD1 matches 8 bases. Germline-derived CDR1 and CDR2 are MNHEY and SVGAGI. The CDR3 runs to 17 residues. Unmatched junction bases numbered 13, after V lost 2 bases and J lost 4 bases. The CDR3 DNA sequence: TGTGCCAGCAGTTACGCTTCCCGGCAGGGGGCGGGATACGAGCAGTACTTC. Translation gives CASSYASRQGAGYEQYF.

V and J are TRBV6-5 and TRBJ1-4; 8 positions match TRBD1. CDR3 length equals 15 residues. Germline CDR1 is MNHEY and CDR2 is SVGAGI. The junction had 1 base not matched to a gene; V was cut back by 4 bases and J by 0 bases. In DNA form, the CDR3 reads TGTGCCAGCAGTTCGGGACAGGCAACTAATGAAAAACTGTTTTTT. It is translated as CASSSGQATNEKLFF.

With regard to this clonotype: The junction and the germline gene differ at one end; a read error may be behind it. The V call is TRBV29-1, the J call TRBJ1-2, with D possibly TRBD1 on 6 matching bases. The CDR3 consists of 12 residues. CDR1 and CDR2 (germline): SQVTM, ANQGSEA. The CDR3 DNA sequence: TGCAGCGTAACTAGGGGGGCCTATGGCTACAGCTTC. Protein sequence: CSVTRGAYGYSF.

A few counts support this clonotype. V and J are TRBV5-1 and TRBJ2-6, with D possibly TRBD1 on 5 matching bases. The CDR3 runs to 14 residues. The V and J ends lost 7 bases and 0 bases respectively, with 8 bases between them. Germline CDR1 and CDR2: SGHRS and YFSETQ. The CDR3 sequence: CASDRDSGANVLTF. The CDR3 DNA reads as TGCGCCAGCGACAGAGACTCTGGGGCCAACGTCCTGACTTTC.

The genes are TRBV10-3 and TRBJ2-1, with D perhaps given as TRBD1 or TRBD2 (6 bases each). The ends were cut back, 1 base at V and 3 bases at J, with 13 bases in the middle. This CDR3 has 16 residues. Germline CDR1 is ENHRY and CDR2 is SYGVKD. The CDR3 sequence is CAISEYPGDIYNEQFF. The CDR3 nucleotides are TGTGCCATCAGTGAGTATCCGGGGGACATCTACAATGAGCAGTTCTTC.

The rearrangement uses TRBV20-1 and TRBJ2-1, with TRBD2 matching 15 bases. The length of the CDR3 is 18 residues. V lost 1 base to trimming and J lost 0 bases; unmatched junction nucleotides: 4. Germline assignment: CDR1 DFQATT and CDR2 SNEGSKA (reference sequence). The CDR3 nucleotides are TGCAGTGCTAGAGGTGGACTAGCGGGGGGGAGCTCCTACAATGAGCAGTTCTTC. Translating gives CSARGGLAGGSSYNEQFF.

This chain links TRBV2 with TRBJ2-2, with D uncertain. Between the trimmed V and J ends, which lost 1 base and 1 base, there was a span of 7 bases. CDR1 and CDR2 (germline): SNHLY, FYNNEI. CDR3 size: 15 residues. CDR3 region: CASSEGVKNTGELFF. The CDR3 region has the DNA TGTGCCAGCAGTGAAGGGGTAAAGAACACCGGGGAGCTGTTTTTT.